These 19 T cell receptor beta chains were sequenced from one sample in a study of PD-1 blockade in classical Hodgkin lymphoma. Time point described: cycle 4 day 1 (C4D1), after six to seven weeks of nivolumab. With no exception, relapse followed autologous stem cell transplantation in all patients, and brentuximab vedotin exposure varied. Profiled with immunoSEQ multiplex PCR; TCRdb holds only in-frame clones, not every one. The table includes some 24,000 clones, roughly 80% detected once. The material was peripheral blood mononuclear cells (PBMCs), obtained before the fourth cycle of nivolumab. The receptors were sampled from a human donor with classical Hodgkin lymphoma.

This chain joins TRBV27 and TRBJ1-2, with 7 positions matching TRBD1. The CDR3 contains 17 residues. V was pared by 2 bases and J by 3 bases, with 12 bases of the junction left unmatched. CDR1 MNHEY and CDR2 SMNVEV come from the germline V gene (reference sequence). The CDR3 DNA sequence: TGTGCCAGCAGTTTACTCCACGACAGGGTACAGTACTATGGCTACACCTTC. Translation: CASSLLHDRVQYYGYTF.

The chain has TRBV7-7 and TRBJ2-7, with TRBD1 identical over 7 bases. CDR3 length: 13 amino acids. The trim removed 5 bases at V and 3 bases at J, leaving 4 bases unmatched. Germline V gives CDR1 SSHAT, CDR2 FNYEAQ (reference sequence). CDR3 loop: CASSKDRNYEQYF. The DNA for the CDR3 is TGTGCCAGCAGCAAGGACAGGAACTACGAGCAGTACTTC.

This clone appeared a single time. The chain recombines TRBV2 with TRBJ2-5; D is possibly TRBD1 or TRBD2 (5 bases each). The V end was cut by 5 bases, the J end by 7 bases, with 20 bases between. The CDR3 sequence is 15 residues long. In germline, CDR1 is SNHLY, CDR2 FYNNEI. The CDR3 reads CASSPGPNQRGTQYF. The CDR3 DNA reads as TGTGCCAGCAGTCCCGGGCCAAACCAGAGGGGGACCCAGTACTTC. The full variable domain, its missing parts supplied by reference TRBV2 and TRBJ2-5, is EPEVTQTPSHQVTQMGQEVILRCVPISNHLYFYWYRQILGQKVEFLVSFYNNEISEKSEIFDDQFSVERPDGSNFTLKIRSTKLEDSAMYFCASSPGPNQRGTQYFGPGTRLLVL.

The rearrangement joins TRBV18 to TRBJ1-1; D gene unclear. The CDR3 sequence is 13 residues long. Trimming cost V 6 bases and J 5 bases, with 13 bases left between them. Germline CDR1 KGHSH, CDR2 LQKENI. The CDR3 loop is CASSKRSETEAFF. In DNA, the CDR3 is TGTGCCAGCTCGAAGCGTTCCGAAACTGAAGCTTTCTTT.

The chain combines TRBV12-2 with TRBJ1-6; TRBD1 was called by the table and not checked on the DNA. TRBV12-2 is a known pseudogene. CDR3 size: 15 residues. The CDR3 loop reads CASRLTGTDNSPLHF. CDR3 DNA sequence: TGTGCAAGTCGTTTAACCGGGACAGATAATTCACCCCTCCACTTT.

The chain carries TRBV30 and TRBJ2-3; 13 bases agree with TRBD2. V dropped 5 bases and J dropped 6; count of bases not matched to a gene: 5. CDR3 length equals 14 residues. CDR1 is GTSNPN and CDR2 is SVGIG in the germline V gene (reference sequence). In nucleotides, the CDR3 is TGTGCCTGGGAACTAGCGGGGGGGCGGGATACGCAGTATTTT. Translation gives CAWELAGGRDTQYF.

This clone is a singleton in its sample. The rearrangement uses TRBV23-1 and TRBJ1-4, with 8 positions matching TRBD1. TRBV23-1 is an ORF, with its function uncertain. Germline trimming cut 6 bases from V and 3 bases from J; bases unmatched to any gene: 12. The CDR3 is 17 amino acids. The CDR3 loop reads CASRSRTGTAANEKLFF. In DNA form, the CDR3 reads TGCGCCAGCAGATCCCGGACAGGGACGGCGGCTAATGAAAAACTGTTTTTT.

The genes are TRBV10-3 and TRBJ2-7; D tentatively reads TRBD1 or TRBD2 (6 bases each). Looked up from germline, CDR1 is ENHRY and CDR2 is SYGVKD. Trimming shortened V by 3 bases and J by 3 bases, and 15 bases separated the two germline ends. The CDR3 has 15 residues. The CDR3 DNA follows: TGTGCCATCAGTGAATCAGGGGAGGTTATCTACGAGCAGTACTTC. Protein sequence: CAISESGEVIYEQYF.

The V gene is TRBV15, the J gene TRBJ1-5; no clear D gene. Per the germline V gene, CDR1 is LNHNV and CDR2 is YYDKDF (reference sequence). The germline V and J ends were trimmed by 5 bases and 3 bases, with 8 bases remaining between them. The CDR3 is 13 amino acids. The CDR3 loop is CATSPGPNQPQHF. The CDR3 DNA sequence: TGTGCCACCAGCCCCGGGCCCAATCAGCCCCAGCATTTT.

The chain recombines TRBV4-3 with TRBJ2-7; D possibly matches TRBD1 or TRBD2 (6 bases each). Trimming took off 2 bases at V and 6 bases at J, with 20 bases between the two ends. Germline loops: CDR1 LGHNA, CDR2 YSLEER. This CDR3 spans 16 amino acids. In DNA form, the CDR3 reads TGCGCCAGCAGCCAAAGTGGAGGGACATTGCGAGGCGAGCAGTACTTC. This codes for CASSQSGGTLRGEQYF.

This chain connects TRBV29-1 to TRBJ1-2; D may be TRBD1 (5 bases). The CDR3 consists of 13 residues. The V end was cut by 3 bases, the J end by 4 bases, with 12 bases between. Germline values: CDR1 SQVTM, CDR2 ANQGSEA. CDR3 coding DNA: TGCAGCGTTGATCAGGGAGAGGTCTATGGCTACACCTTC. It specifies CSVDQGEVYGYTF. The whole variable domain, filled in from reference TRBV29-1 and TRBJ1-2, reads SAVISQKPSRDICQRGTSLTIQCQVDSQVTMMFWYRQQPGQSLTLIATANQGSEATYESGFVIDKFPISRPNLTFSTLTVSNMSPEDSSIYLCSVDQGEVYGYTFGSGTRLTVV.

The chain is built from TRBV28 and TRBJ1-3; no reliable D call. This CDR3 contains 16 residues. Trimming took 3 bases from V and 0 from J, leaving 12 bases between them. Germline V gene data show CDR1 as MDHEN and CDR2 as SYDVKM. For the CDR3, the DNA is TGTGCCAGCAGTTTTCTCCTCTCCCCCTCTGGAAACACCATATATTTT. Encoded protein: CASSFLLSPSGNTIYF.

This clone was counted a single time. The chain is built from TRBV28 and TRBJ1-2; D perhaps matches TRBD1 (6 bases). Germline V gene sequence: CDR1 MDHEN, CDR2 SYDVKM. Trimming took off 8 bases at V and 8 bases at J, with 24 bases between the two ends. There are 15 residues in the CDR3. The CDR3 region has the DNA TGTGCCAGCCTCCTTCCCGGGACATCCTCCCGGGGCTACACCTTC. Protein product: CASLLPGTSSRGYTF.

The chain employs TRBV9 and TRBJ2-3, with D maybe TRBD2 (5 bases). The CDR3 consists of 14 residues. V was clipped by 0 bases and J by 5 bases, with 10 bases between them. The germline V gene has CDR1 SGDLS and CDR2 YYNGEE. CDR3 DNA: TGTGCCAGCAGCGTAGGAGGGTGCAGAGATACGCAGTATTTT. Translated: CASSVGGCRDTQYF.

V gene TRBV6-5 combines with J gene TRBJ1-2, with D tentatively TRBD1 (5 bases). Germline lookup yields CDR1 MNHEY and CDR2 SVGAGI. V shed 2 bases and J shed 8 bases, with 12 bases lying between them. The CDR3 spans 13 residues. CDR3 sequence reads: CASSYEGLGGYTF. The CDR3 nucleotides read TGTGCCAGCAGTTACGAGGGGTTGGGAGGCTACACCTTC.

The chain combines TRBV4-1 with TRBJ2-2; D is undetermined. Germline CDR1 MGHRA, CDR2 YSYEKL. CDR3 length: 15 amino acids. Trimming removed 0 bases from V and 0 bases from J, with 5 bases in between. The CDR3 sequence: CASSQEVANTGELFF. CDR3 DNA: TGCGCCAGCAGCCAAGAGGTTGCGAACACCGGGGAGCTGTTTTTT.

This chain uses TRBV2 with TRBJ1-1; TRBD1 aligns across 9 bases. Germline V gives CDR1 SNHLY, CDR2 FYNNEI. CDR3 length equals 15 residues. Losses at the gene ends were 7 bases for V and 6 bases for J; bases not matched to a gene: 12. The CDR3 spells CASIVGDREISEAFF. The CDR3 coding sequence is TGTGCCAGCATCGTTGGGGACAGGGAGATTTCTGAAGCTTTCTTT.

This sequence joins TRBV4-3 and TRBJ2-5; no clear D gene. The CDR3 length is 15 residues. V lost 0 bases, J lost 5 bases, and 13 bases lay in between. CDR1 LGHNA and CDR2 YSLEER come from the germline V gene. CDR3 sequence reads: CASSQDRRLSETQYF. The CDR3 DNA is TGCGCCAGCAGCCAAGATCGCCGTCTTAGCGAGACCCAGTACTTC.

The chain couples TRBV28 to TRBJ2-1; no definite D call. From germline, CDR1 is MDHEN and CDR2 SYDVKM. This CDR3 is 15 amino acids long. Trimming shortened V by 1 base and J by 6 bases, and 13 bases separated the two germline ends. CDR3 region: CASSLSVKNFNEQFF. The CDR3 coding sequence is TGTGCCAGCAGTTTATCGGTCAAAAATTTCAATGAGCAGTTCTTC.